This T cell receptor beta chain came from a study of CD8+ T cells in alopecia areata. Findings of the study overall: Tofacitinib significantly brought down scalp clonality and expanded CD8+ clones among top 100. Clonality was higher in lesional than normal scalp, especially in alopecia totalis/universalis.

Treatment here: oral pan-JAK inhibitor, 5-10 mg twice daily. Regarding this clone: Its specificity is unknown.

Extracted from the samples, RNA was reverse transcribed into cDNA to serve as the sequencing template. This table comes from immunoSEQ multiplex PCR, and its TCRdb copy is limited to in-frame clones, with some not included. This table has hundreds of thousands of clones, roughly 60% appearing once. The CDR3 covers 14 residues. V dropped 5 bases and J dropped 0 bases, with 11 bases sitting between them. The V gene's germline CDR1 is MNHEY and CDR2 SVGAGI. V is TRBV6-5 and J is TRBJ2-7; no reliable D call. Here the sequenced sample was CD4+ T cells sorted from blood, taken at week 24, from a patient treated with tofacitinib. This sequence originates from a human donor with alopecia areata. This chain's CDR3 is CASSGGLSSYEQYF. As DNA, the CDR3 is TGTGCCAGCAGTGGCGGCTTAAGCTCCTACGAGCAGTACTTC.